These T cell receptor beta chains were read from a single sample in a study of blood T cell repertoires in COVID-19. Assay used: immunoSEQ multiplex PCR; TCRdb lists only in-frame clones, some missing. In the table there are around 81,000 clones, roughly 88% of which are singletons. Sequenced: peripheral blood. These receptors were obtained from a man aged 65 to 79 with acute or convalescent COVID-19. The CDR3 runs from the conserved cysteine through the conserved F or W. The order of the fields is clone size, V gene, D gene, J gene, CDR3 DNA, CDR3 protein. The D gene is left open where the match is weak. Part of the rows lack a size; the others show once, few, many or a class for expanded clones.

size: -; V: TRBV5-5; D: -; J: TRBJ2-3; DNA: TGTGCCAGCAGCTTGGAAGGGGTAGGGACAGATACGCAGTATTTT; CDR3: CASSLEGVGTDTQYF
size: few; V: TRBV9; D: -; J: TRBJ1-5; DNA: TGTGCCAGCAGCGTTCGCCCTTCGGGTCAGCCCCAGCATTTT; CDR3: CASSVRPSGQPQHF
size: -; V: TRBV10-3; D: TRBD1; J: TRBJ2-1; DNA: TGTGCCATCAGTGAAGGTGGGACAGGGCTGGGTCCGGACAATGAGCAGTTCTTC; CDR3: CAISEGGTGLGPDNEQFF
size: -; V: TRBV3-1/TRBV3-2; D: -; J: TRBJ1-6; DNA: TGTGCCAGCAGCCAATGGGAGGTCCATAATTCACCCCTCCACTTT; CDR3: CASSQWEVHNSPLHF
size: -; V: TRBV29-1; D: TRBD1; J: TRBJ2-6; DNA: TGCAGCGTATACCAGGGGGCGGGAGGGGCCAACGTCCTGACTTTC; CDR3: CSVYQGAGGANVLTF
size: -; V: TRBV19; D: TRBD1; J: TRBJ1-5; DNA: TGTGCCAGTAGTGCCCGGACAGGGGCAAATCAGCCCCAGCATTTT; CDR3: CASSARTGANQPQHF
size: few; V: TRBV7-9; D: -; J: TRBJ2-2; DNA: TGTGCCACTCTGTTAACGAACACCGGGGAGCTGTTTTTT; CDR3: CATLLTNTGELFF
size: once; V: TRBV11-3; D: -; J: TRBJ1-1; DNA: TGTGCCAGCAGCTCCGCTCCTTACTTTGAAGCTTTCTTT; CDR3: CASSSAPYFEAFF
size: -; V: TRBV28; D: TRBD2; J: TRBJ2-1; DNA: TGTGCCAGCAGTTACACAACCGGGACTAGCGGGAGAAATGAGCAGTTCTTC; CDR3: CASSYTTGTSGRNEQFF
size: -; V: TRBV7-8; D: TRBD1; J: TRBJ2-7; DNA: TGTGCCAGCAGCTTAACGGGACAGTCCATATTAAGCTCCTACGAGCAGTACTTC; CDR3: CASSLTGQSILSSYEQYF
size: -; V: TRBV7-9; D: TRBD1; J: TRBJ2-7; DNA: TGTGCCAGCAGCTCTTTTTATGGGACAGGGGAATACGAGCAGTACTTC; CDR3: CASSSFYGTGEYEQYF
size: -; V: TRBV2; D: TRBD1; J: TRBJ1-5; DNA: TGTGCCAGCACGGGGGGGACAGGGGCCGGTCAGCCCCAGCATTTT; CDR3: CASTGGTGAGQPQHF
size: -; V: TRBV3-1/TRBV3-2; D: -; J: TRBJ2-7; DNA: TGTGCCAGCAGCCAAGAAGGACAGATATCCTACGAGCAGTACTTC; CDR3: CASSQEGQISYEQYF
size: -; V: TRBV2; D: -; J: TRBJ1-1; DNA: TGTGCCAGCAAGGGAGAGAACACTGAAGCTTTCTTT; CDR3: CASKGENTEAFF
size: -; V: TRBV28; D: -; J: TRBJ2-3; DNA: TGTGCCAGCAGTAAGACAGGGAGGTCAGATACGCAGTATTTT; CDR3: CASSKTGRSDTQYF
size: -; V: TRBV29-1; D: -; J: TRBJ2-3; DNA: TGCAGCGTTGAGGAGGGCACGCAGTATTTT; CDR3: CSVEEGTQYF
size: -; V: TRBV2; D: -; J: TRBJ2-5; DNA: TGTGCCAGCAGTGAATCGTCCCTAAAAGAGACCCAGTACTTC; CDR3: CASSESSLKETQYF
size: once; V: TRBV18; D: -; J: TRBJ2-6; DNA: TGTGCCAGCTCACCACGACAGGACCCCCCCAACGTCCTGACTTTC; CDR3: CASSPRQDPPNVLTF
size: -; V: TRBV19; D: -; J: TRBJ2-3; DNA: TGTGCCAGTAGTATAGAACGACAGGTTGGGACAGATACGCAGTATTTT; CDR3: CASSIERQVGTDTQYF
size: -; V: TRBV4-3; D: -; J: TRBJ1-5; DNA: TGCGCCAGCAGTCAAGTTAGAGGGCGTCAGCCCCAGCATTTT; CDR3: CASSQVRGRQPQHF
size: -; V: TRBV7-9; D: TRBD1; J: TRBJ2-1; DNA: TGTGCCAGCAGCAGACAGGGGACGTCCTACAATGAGCAGTTCTTC; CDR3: CASSRQGTSYNEQFF
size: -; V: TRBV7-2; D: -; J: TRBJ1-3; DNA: TGTGCCAGCAGCTTAGGATCCAGGGGAAACACCATATATTTT; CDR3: CASSLGSRGNTIYF
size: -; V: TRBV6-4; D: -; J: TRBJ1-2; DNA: TGTGCCAGCAGCCCAAGTTACGGGAACTATGGCTACACCTTC; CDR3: CASSPSYGNYGYTF
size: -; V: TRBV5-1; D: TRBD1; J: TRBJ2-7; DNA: TGCGCCAGCACCCCAGGGGGCACAGGAGCCTACGAGCAGTACTTC; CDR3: CASTPGGTGAYEQYF